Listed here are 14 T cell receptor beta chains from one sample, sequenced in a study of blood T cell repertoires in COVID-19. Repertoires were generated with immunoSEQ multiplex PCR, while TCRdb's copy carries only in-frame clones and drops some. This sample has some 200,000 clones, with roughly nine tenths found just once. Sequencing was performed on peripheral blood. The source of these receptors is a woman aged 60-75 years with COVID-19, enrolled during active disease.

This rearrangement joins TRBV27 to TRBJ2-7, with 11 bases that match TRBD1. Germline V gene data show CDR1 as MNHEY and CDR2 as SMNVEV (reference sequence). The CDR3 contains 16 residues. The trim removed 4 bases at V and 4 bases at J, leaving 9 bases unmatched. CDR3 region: CASSYPSDRGLYEQYF. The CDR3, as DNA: TGTGCCAGCAGTTACCCGTCGGACAGGGGGCTTTACGAGCAGTACTTC.

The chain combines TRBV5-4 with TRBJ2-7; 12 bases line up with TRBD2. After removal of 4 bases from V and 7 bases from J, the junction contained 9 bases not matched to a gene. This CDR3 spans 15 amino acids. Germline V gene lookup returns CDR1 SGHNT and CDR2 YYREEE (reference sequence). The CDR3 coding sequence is TGTGCCAGCAGCACCGGGACTAGCGGGTTTTATGAGCAGTACTTC. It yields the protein CASSTGTSGFYEQYF. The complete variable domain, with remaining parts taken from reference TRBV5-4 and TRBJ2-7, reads ETGVTQSPTHLIKTRGQQVTLRCSSQSGHNTVSWYQQALGQGPQFIFQYYREEENGRGNFPPRFSGLQFPNYSSELNVNALELDDSALYLCASSTGTSGFYEQYFGPGTRLTVT.

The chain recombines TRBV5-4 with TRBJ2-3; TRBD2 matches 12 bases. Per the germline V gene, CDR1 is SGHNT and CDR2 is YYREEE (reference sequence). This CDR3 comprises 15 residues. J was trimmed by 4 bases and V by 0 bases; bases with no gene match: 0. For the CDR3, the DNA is TGTGCCAGCAGCTTGGCTAGCGGGAGGGCAGATACGCAGTATTTT. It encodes CASSLASGRADTQYF.

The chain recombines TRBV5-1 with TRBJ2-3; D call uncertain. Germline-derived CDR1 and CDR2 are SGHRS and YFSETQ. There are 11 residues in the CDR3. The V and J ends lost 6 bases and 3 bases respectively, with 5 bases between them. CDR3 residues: CASTMTDTQYF. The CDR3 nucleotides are TGCGCCAGCACAATGACAGATACGCAGTATTTT.

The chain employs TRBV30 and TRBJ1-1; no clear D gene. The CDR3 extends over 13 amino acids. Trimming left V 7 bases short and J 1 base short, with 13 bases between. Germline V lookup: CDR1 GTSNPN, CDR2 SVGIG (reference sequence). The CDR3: CASARAGNTEAFF. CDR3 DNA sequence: TGTGCCTCCGCCCGCGCCGGGAACACTGAAGCTTTCTTT.

The CDR3 spells CAGGTGGSGNTIYF. In DNA form, the CDR3 reads TGTGCCGGCGGGACAGGGGGCTCTGGAAACACCATATATTTT. This chain joins TRBV19 and TRBJ1-3, with TRBD1 identical over 11 bases. Germline V gene data show CDR1 as LNHDA and CDR2 as SQIVND (reference sequence). This CDR3 is 14 amino acids long. V lost 11 bases and J lost 0; bases outside the gene matches: 3.

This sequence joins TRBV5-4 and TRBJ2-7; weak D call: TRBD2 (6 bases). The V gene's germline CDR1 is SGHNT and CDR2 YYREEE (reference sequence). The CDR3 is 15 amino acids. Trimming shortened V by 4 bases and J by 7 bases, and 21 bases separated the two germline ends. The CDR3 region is CASSPGLLGFREQYF. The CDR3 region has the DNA TGTGCCAGCAGCCCAGGACTACTCGGTTTTAGGGAGCAGTACTTC.

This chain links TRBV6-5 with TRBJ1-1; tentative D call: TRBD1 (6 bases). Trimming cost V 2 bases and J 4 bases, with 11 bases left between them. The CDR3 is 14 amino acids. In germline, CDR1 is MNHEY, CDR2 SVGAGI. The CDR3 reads CASSYRTAPTEAFF. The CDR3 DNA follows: TGTGCCAGCAGTTACCGGACAGCCCCCACTGAAGCTTTCTTT.

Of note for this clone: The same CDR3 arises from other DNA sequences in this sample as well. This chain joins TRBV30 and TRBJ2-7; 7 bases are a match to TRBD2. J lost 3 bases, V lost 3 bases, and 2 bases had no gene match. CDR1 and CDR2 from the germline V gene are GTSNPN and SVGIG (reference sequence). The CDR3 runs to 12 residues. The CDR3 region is CAWRSGVYEQYF. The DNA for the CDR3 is TGTGCCTGGAGGAGCGGGGTCTACGAGCAGTACTTC.

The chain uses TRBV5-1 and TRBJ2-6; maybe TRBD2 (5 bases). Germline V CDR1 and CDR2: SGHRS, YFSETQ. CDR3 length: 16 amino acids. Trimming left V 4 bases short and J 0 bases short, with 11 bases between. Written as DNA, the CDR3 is TGCGCCAGCAGCCTGGCGGCGGGCTCTGGGGCCAACGTCCTGACTTTC. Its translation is CASSLAAGSGANVLTF.

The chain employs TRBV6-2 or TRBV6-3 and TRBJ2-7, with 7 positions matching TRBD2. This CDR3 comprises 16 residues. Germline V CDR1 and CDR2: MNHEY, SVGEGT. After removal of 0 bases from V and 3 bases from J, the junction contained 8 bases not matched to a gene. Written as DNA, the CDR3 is TGTGCCAGCAGTTACTCGCGTCCGGGAGGACTCTACGAGCAGTACTTC. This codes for CASSYSRPGGLYEQYF.

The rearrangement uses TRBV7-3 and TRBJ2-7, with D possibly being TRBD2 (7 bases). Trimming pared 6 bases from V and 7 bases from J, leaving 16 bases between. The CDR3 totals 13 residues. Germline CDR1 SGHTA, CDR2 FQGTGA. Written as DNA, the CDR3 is TGTGCCAGCAGGGCGGGGGCAGGGCATGAGCAGTACTTC. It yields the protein CASRAGAGHEQYF.

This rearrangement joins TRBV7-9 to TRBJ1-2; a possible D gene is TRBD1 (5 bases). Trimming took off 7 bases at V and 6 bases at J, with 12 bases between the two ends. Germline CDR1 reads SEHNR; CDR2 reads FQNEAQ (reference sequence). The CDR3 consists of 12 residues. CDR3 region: CASTHGGDGYTF. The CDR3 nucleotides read TGTGCCAGCACCCATGGAGGGGATGGCTACACCTTC.

The chain's CDR3 is CATSGAAGVTEQFF. CDR3 nucleotides: TGTGCCACCAGCGGCGCGGCGGGAGTCACTGAGCAGTTCTTC. This sequence joins TRBV24-1 and TRBJ2-1, with 7 bases matching TRBD2. CDR3 length: 14 residues. CDR1 and CDR2 (germline): KGHDR, SFDVKD. Trimming at V came to 7 bases and at J to 9 bases, leaving 11 bases not matched to a gene.